These 28 T cell receptor beta chains share one sample of origin, sequenced in a study of T-cell memory formation after mild COVID-19. One entry per CDR3 protein results from TCRdb running MiXCR on the 5' RACE reads. The data contain around 260,000 distinct CDR3 sequences, 15% to 20% of them seen just once; the ten biggest clones take up 20% to 25%. The sequencing sample was made of PBMCs or a T cell subset sorted from them (not recorded which). The source is a man between 18 and 35 years old who had mild COVID-19 (a few samples of this study predate the infection). Cell type and time point are not known.

The rearrangement links TRBV27 to TRBJ2-7, with 7 nucleotides matching TRBD1. Germline CDR1 and CDR2: MNHEY and SMNVEV (reference sequence). The ends lost 5 bases at V and 7 bases at J; junction bases unmatched: 11. The CDR3 contains 14 residues. CDR3 residues: CASSNTGAAREQYF. CDR3 bases: TGTGCCAGCAGTAACACAGGGGCGGCTAGAGAGCAGTACTTC.

The sample holds a few counts of this clonotype. V usage is TRBV7-9 and J usage is TRBJ1-1; D unresolved. The CDR3 runs 13 residues. CDR1 SEHNR and CDR2 FQNEAQ come from the germline V gene (reference sequence). Trimming removed 5 bases from V and 0 bases from J, with 7 bases in between. The CDR3 DNA is TGTGCCAGCAGCCCTACTATGAACACTGAAGCTTTCTTT. Translating it yields CASSPTMNTEAFF.

This sequence joins TRBV6-5 and TRBJ2-7, with D possibly being TRBD1 (6 bases). Trimming removed 5 bases at V and 6 bases at J, with 23 bases between. Germline CDR1 is MNHEY and CDR2 is SVGAGI. CDR3 size: 16 residues. The CDR3 here is CASSRRAGAGFGEQYV. CDR3 DNA: TGTGCCAGCAGTCGAAGGGCAGGGGCAGGTTTCGGCGAGCAGTACGTC.

The chain is built from TRBV15 and TRBJ2-1; the D gene is possibly TRBD2 (5 bases). The ends were cut back, 0 bases at V and 7 bases at J, with 7 bases in the middle. Germline lookup yields CDR1 LNHNV and CDR2 YYDKDF (reference sequence). There are 13 residues in the CDR3. Here the CDR3 reads CATSRDWENEQFF. The CDR3 DNA is TGTGCCACCAGCAGAGATTGGGAGAATGAGCAGTTCTTC.

V usage is TRBV12-3 or TRBV12-4 and J usage is TRBJ2-3, with D perhaps given as TRBD1 or TRBD2 (6 bases each). The CDR3 has 14 residues. V lost 2 bases, J lost 2 bases, and 8 bases lay in between. In DNA form, the CDR3 reads TGTGCCAGCAGTTTAACGGGGGCCACAGATACGCAGTATTTT. This translates into CASSLTGATDTQYF.

This clonotype turned up a few times. The rearrangement uses TRBV4-1 and TRBJ2-7, with 7 bases that match TRBD1. The CDR3 extends over 14 amino acids. The V segment lost 6 bases and the J segment 3 bases; nucleotides outside the gene matches: 8. Germline V gene data show CDR1 as MGHRA and CDR2 as YSYEKL. Here the CDR3 DNA reads TGCGCCAGCAGTCCCGGGACAGCAATCTACGAGCAGTACTTC. Protein product: CASSPGTAIYEQYF.

This clonotype was detected only a few times. The rearrangement links TRBV4-3 to TRBJ2-1; D gene unclear. This CDR3 is 15 amino acids long. Looked up from germline, CDR1 is LGHNA and CDR2 is YSLEER. Between the trimmed V and J ends, which lost 0 bases and 6 bases, there was a span of 12 bases. CDR3 sequence: CASSQDRSMSNEQFF. Written as DNA, the CDR3 is TGCGCCAGCAGCCAAGATCGCTCGATGTCCAATGAGCAGTTCTTC.

This clonotype turned up a few times. The chain joins TRBV15 to TRBJ2-5, with 7 bases fitting TRBD1. This CDR3 region has 15 residues. From germline, CDR1 is LNHNV and CDR2 YYDKDF (reference sequence). The V gene end was trimmed by 1 base and the J gene end by 5 bases; junction bases not matched to a gene: 7. The CDR3 bases are TGTGCCACCAGCAGAGGTACAGGGGTAGGGGAGACCCAGTACTTC. This sequence encodes CATSRGTGVGETQYF. Full variable domain (outside the CDR3, taken from reference TRBV15 and TRBJ2-5): DAMVIQNPRYQVTQFGKPVTLSCSQTLNHNVMYWYQQKSSQAPKLLFHYYDKDFNNEADTPDNFQSRRPNTSFCFLDIRSPGLGDTAMYLCATSRGTGVGETQYFGPGTRLLVL.

The chain recombines TRBV2 with TRBJ2-7; no definite D call. The V and J ends lost 3 bases and 6 bases respectively, with 9 bases between them. This CDR3 spans 12 amino acids. Germline V gives CDR1 SNHLY, CDR2 FYNNEI. CDR3 residues: CASSDGPGEQYV. CDR3 nucleotide sequence: TGTGCCAGCAGTGATGGGCCGGGCGAGCAGTACGTC.

Comment on this clonotype: A read error may account for a junction end that differs from germline. In DNA form, the CDR3 reads TGTGCCAGCAGCGTAGTGCCTAGCGGGGCCGCAGAGGCCCAGTACTTC. It encodes CASSVVPSGAAEAQYF. V is TRBV9 and J is TRBJ2-5; 9 bases align to TRBD2. The CDR3 extends over 16 amino acids. The germline CDR1 and CDR2 sequences are SGDLS and YYNGEE. The complete variable domain, with remaining parts taken from reference TRBV9 and TRBJ2-5, reads DSGVTQTPKHLITATGQRVTLRCSPRSGDLSVYWYQQSLDQGLQFLIQYYNGEERAKGNILERFSAQQFPDLHSELNLSSLELGDSALYFCASSVVPSGAAEAQYFGPGTRLLVL.

The chain carries TRBV7-6 and TRBJ1-1; weak D call: TRBD1 (6 bases). Trimming removed 5 bases at V and 8 bases at J, with 15 bases between. There are 13 residues in the CDR3. From germline, CDR1 is SGHVS and CDR2 FNYEAQ. The CDR3 region is CASSLGQTAEAFF. The CDR3 DNA is TGTGCCAGCAGCCTCGGACAGACGGCCGAAGCTTTCTTT.

V and J are TRBV9 and TRBJ2-3; D remains unclear. The germline CDR1 and CDR2 sequences are SGDLS and YYNGEE. Trimming left V 0 bases short and J 1 base short, with 12 bases between. The CDR3 is made up of 16 amino acids. In DNA, the CDR3 is TGTGCCAGCAGCGTAGATGTGACGGCAGGCACAGATACGCAGTATTTT. Translating it yields CASSVDVTAGTDTQYF.

The CDR3 DNA is TGTGCCAGCAGTCCCTCTAGACAGGAGACCTTCTATGGCTACACCTTC. Translating it yields CASSPSRQETFYGYTF. V is TRBV12-3 or TRBV12-4 and J is TRBJ1-2; D is perhaps TRBD1 (6 bases). Trimming left V 5 bases short and J 4 bases short, with 20 bases between. This CDR3 region has 16 residues.

This clonotype came up a few times. The chain joins TRBV4-1 to TRBJ2-5; D may be TRBD2 (6 bases). The CDR3 consists of 15 residues. The germline V and J ends were trimmed by 4 bases and 5 bases, with 17 bases remaining between them. Germline V lookup: CDR1 MGHRA, CDR2 YSYEKL. Here the CDR3 reads CASSPTPGRYETQYF. In DNA, the CDR3 is TGCGCCAGCAGCCCTACCCCAGGGAGGTATGAGACCCAGTACTTC.

The CDR3 reads CSVEVGTGNEQFF. CDR3 DNA: TGCAGCGTTGAGGTTGGGACAGGCAATGAGCAGTTCTTC. The V call is TRBV29-1, the J call TRBJ2-1; TRBD1 matches at 8 bases. Trimming removed 3 bases from V and 6 bases from J; junction bases left unmatched: 4. Germline CDR1 reads SQVTM; CDR2 reads ANQGSEA. The CDR3 totals 13 residues.

This clonotype was seen a handful of times. The chain couples TRBV6-6 to TRBJ2-7, with 10 bases lining up with TRBD1. The CDR3 covers 14 residues. J lost 4 bases, V lost 4 bases, and 4 bases had no gene match. Germline V gives CDR1 MNHNY, CDR2 SVGAGI (reference sequence). CDR3 bases: TGTGCCAGCAGTTCACCGGGACAGGGGTACGAGCAGTACGTC. It translates to CASSSPGQGYEQYV.

The chain combines TRBV6-6 with TRBJ2-5, with D unresolved. Germline values: CDR1 MNHNY, CDR2 SVGAGI (reference sequence). The CDR3 is made up of 10 amino acids. V lost 5 bases to trimming and J lost 10 bases, with 8 bases between them. In DNA form, the CDR3 reads TGTGCCAGCAGTGAGGCCTTCCAGTACTTC. This sequence encodes CASSEAFQYF.

This clonotype was counted once. The V gene is TRBV28, the J gene TRBJ2-6, with D perhaps matching TRBD1 (5 bases). CDR3 length: 14 residues. CDR1 is MDHEN and CDR2 is SYDVKM in the germline V gene. Between the trimmed V and J ends, which lost 7 bases and 0 bases, there was a span of 7 bases. DNA of the CDR3: TGTGCCAGCACCGACAGCTCTGGGGCCAACGTCCTGACTTTC. Protein: CASTDSSGANVLTF.

The chain carries TRBV5-1 and TRBJ2-1; 11 bases map to TRBD1. This CDR3 is 16 amino acids long. Trimming removed 4 bases from V and 8 bases from J; junction bases left unmatched: 11. From germline, CDR1 is SGHRS and CDR2 YFSETQ. The CDR3 DNA is TGCGCCAGCAGCCCGGGGACAGGGGGTATTGCTGATGAGCAGTTCTTC. Protein: CASSPGTGGIADEQFF.

The sample holds many counts of this clonotype. The CDR3: CASSYSTGDNSPLHF. In DNA form, the CDR3 reads TGTGCCAGCAGTTACTCAACAGGGGATAATTCACCCCTCCACTTT. V is TRBV6-5 and J is TRBJ1-6, with 7 bases identical to TRBD1. The CDR3 sequence is 15 residues long. J lost 5 bases, V lost 0 bases, and 1 base had no gene match. The germline CDR1 and CDR2 sequences are MNHEY and SVGAGI.

The V gene is TRBV6-2 or TRBV6-3, the J gene TRBJ2-1, with D hard to call. Germline-derived CDR1 and CDR2 are MNHEY and SVGEGT. This CDR3 region has 12 residues. Trimming left V 5 bases short and J 7 bases short, with 9 bases between. In DNA form, the CDR3 reads TGTGCCAGCAGTAGGATGGGTAATGAGCAGTTCTTC. Translating it yields CASSRMGNEQFF.

The chain is built from TRBV11-2 and TRBJ1-2; the match to TRBD1 covers 9 bases. Per germline, CDR1 SGHAT and CDR2 FQNNGV. Germline trimming cut 5 bases from V and 6 bases from J; bases unmatched to any gene: 7. There are 14 residues in the CDR3. CDR3 residues: CASSTTGGADGYTF. CDR3 sequence (DNA): TGTGCCAGCAGCACCACAGGGGGCGCGGATGGCTACACCTTC.

This clonotype was observed many times. The chain recombines TRBV6-5 with TRBJ2-2; D is ambiguous. Trimming removed 7 bases from V and 1 base from J, with 7 bases in between. The CDR3 loop spans 13 amino acids. CDR1 and CDR2 (germline): MNHEY, SVGAGI. The CDR3 DNA reads as TGTGCCAGCAAACACCAGAACACCGGGGAGCTGTTTTTT. Encoded protein: CASKHQNTGELFF.

This rearrangement joins TRBV28 to TRBJ2-1; D is perhaps TRBD2 (5 bases). This CDR3 is built from 12 residues. Deletions cut 6 bases from V and 13 bases from J, with 16 bases between. The germline V gene encodes CDR1 MDHEN and CDR2 SYDVKM. Written as DNA, the CDR3 is TGTGCCAGCAGACCTGAGAACCGGGGACAGTTCTTC. Its protein product is CASRPENRGQFF.

The J gene is TRBJ1-2, the V gene TRBV5-1, with D perhaps TRBD1 (5 bases). The CDR3 is 13 amino acids. Trimming stripped 4 bases from V and 2 bases from J, with 9 bases between. Germline CDR1 reads SGHRS; CDR2 reads YFSETQ. CDR3: CASSVRVNYGYTF. The CDR3 region has the DNA TGCGCCAGCAGCGTCAGGGTCAACTATGGCTACACCTTC.

This clonotype was picked up many times. V and J are TRBV7-2 and TRBJ2-7; 7 nucleotides match TRBD1. The junction had 10 bases not matched to a gene; V was cut back by 5 bases and J by 3 bases. The V gene's germline CDR1 is SGHTA and CDR2 FQGNSA. The CDR3 is made up of 15 amino acids. CDR3 amino acids: CASSTTRQGNYEQYF. DNA for the CDR3: TGTGCCAGCAGCACGACCCGACAGGGAAACTACGAGCAGTACTTC.

The rearrangement joins TRBV7-9 to TRBJ2-1; the D is unclear. The germline V and J ends were trimmed by 5 bases and 10 bases, with 18 bases remaining between them. CDR1 is SEHNR and CDR2 is FQNEAQ in the germline V gene (reference sequence). The CDR3 consists of 14 residues. CDR3 residues: CASSPVSASGEQFF. The CDR3 DNA is TGTGCCAGCAGCCCGGTTTCGGCATCCGGCGAGCAGTTCTTC.

This clonotype showed up many times. The chain recombines TRBV12-3 or TRBV12-4 with TRBJ1-6; no clear D gene. V lost 11 bases and J 0 bases, leaving 20 bases between the germline ends. The CDR3 consists of 17 residues. The DNA for the CDR3 is TGTGCCTCTAGACACCAAATACAACCCTCCTATAATTCACCCCTCCACTTT. Translated, it gives CASRHQIQPSYNSPLHF.